These 5 T cell receptor beta chains came from one sample sequenced in a study of T cells in Graves' hyperthyroidism and ophthalmopathy. Authors of the study amplified TCR beta CDR3 regions from RNA transcripts. A set of HTBI primers served as the primers for a first-round RT-PCR of the TCR CDR3. TCRdb redid the calling of the multiplex PCR reads with MiXCR, one entry per CDR3 protein. The data hold some 400,000 distinct CDR3 sequences, with less than 15% observed a single time. The sample was blood. These receptors came from a man under 40 with Graves' hyperthyroidism that later progressed to Graves' ophthalmopathy.

This clonotype occurred many times. The chain combines TRBV5-1 with TRBJ1-1; TRBD1 matches 7 bases. V shed 4 bases, J shed 6 bases, and the junction held 6 bases outside the gene matches. Germline V gene lookup returns CDR1 SGHRS and CDR2 YFSETQ. The CDR3 runs to 13 residues. CDR3 coding DNA: TGCGCCAGCAGCGGAGGGGGCCGGGCTGAAGCTTTCTTT. This encodes CASSGGGRAEAFF.

This clonotype was found many times. The J gene is TRBJ1-5, the V gene TRBV13; no clear D gene. The CDR3 extends over 16 amino acids. V was clipped by 4 bases and J by 0 bases, with 13 bases between them. The germline CDR1 and CDR2 sequences are PRHDT and FYEKMQ (reference sequence). This chain's CDR3 is CASSSRTEHSNQPQHF. CDR3 in DNA: TGTGCCAGCAGCTCTCGGACGGAGCATAGCAATCAGCCCCAGCATTTT. Full variable domain (remainder filled in from reference TRBV13 and TRBJ1-5): AAGVIQSPRHLIKEKRETATLKCYPIPRHDTVYWYQQGPGQDPQFLISFYEKMQSDKGSIPDRFSAQQFSDYHSELNMSSLELGDSALYFCASSSRTEHSNQPQHFGDGTRLSIL.

Ten or more counts support this clonotype. The rearrangement joins TRBV6-5 to TRBJ2-5; D unclear. CDR3 size: 13 residues. The germline V gene has CDR1 MNHEY and CDR2 SVGAGI. V was cut by 5 bases and J by 2 bases, with 9 bases left in between. CDR3 region: CASSKGFQETQYF. The CDR3 nucleotides are TGTGCCAGCAGTAAGGGTTTTCAAGAGACCCAGTACTTC.

This clonotype was detected ten times or more. J is TRBJ2-1 and V is TRBV11-3, with 8 bases that match TRBD1. There are 16 residues in the CDR3. Germline V gives CDR1 SGHNT, CDR2 YENEEA. V lost 1 base and J lost 10; bases outside the gene matches: 12. The CDR3 sequence: CASSLAEVQGAKEQFF. The DNA for the CDR3 is TGTGCCAGCAGCTTAGCGGAGGTTCAGGGGGCGAAAGAGCAGTTCTTC.

A remark on this clonotype: This may come from a read error, since a much larger clone is one base off. The chain employs TRBV10-1 and TRBJ2-7, with D unclear. This CDR3 is built from 13 residues. The V gene's germline CDR1 is WNHNN and CDR2 SYGVQD (reference sequence). CDR3 protein: CASSEFGHYEQHF. CDR3 coding DNA: TGCGCCAGCAGTGAGTTTGGCCACTACGAGCAGCACTTC.